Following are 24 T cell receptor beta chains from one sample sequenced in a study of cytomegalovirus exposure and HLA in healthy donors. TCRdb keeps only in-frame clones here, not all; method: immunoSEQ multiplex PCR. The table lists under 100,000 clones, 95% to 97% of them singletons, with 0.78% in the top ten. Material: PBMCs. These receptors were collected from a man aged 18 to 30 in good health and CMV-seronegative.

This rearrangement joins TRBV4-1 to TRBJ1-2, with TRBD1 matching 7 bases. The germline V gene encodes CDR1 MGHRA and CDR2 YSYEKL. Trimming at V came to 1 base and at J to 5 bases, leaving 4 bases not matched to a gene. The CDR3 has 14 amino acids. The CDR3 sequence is CASSQGDRRYGYTF. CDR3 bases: TGCGCCAGCAGCCAAGGGGACAGACGGTATGGCTACACCTTC.

CDR3 in amino acids: CASSAWADRNTDTQYF. CDR3 coding DNA: TGTGCCAGCAGCGCCTGGGCCGACCGAAACACAGATACGCAGTATTTT. V gene TRBV13 combines with J gene TRBJ2-3; D uncertain. CDR1 is PRHDT and CDR2 is FYEKMQ in the germline V gene (reference sequence). Trimming pared 5 bases from V and 2 bases from J, leaving 17 bases between. This CDR3 has 16 residues.

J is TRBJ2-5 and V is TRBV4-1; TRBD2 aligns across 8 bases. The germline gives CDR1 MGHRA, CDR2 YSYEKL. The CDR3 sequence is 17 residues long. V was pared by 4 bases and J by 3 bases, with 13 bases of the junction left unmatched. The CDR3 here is CASSPKRGRREEETQYF. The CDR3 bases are TGCGCCAGCAGCCCAAAACGTGGGCGGCGGGAGGAAGAGACCCAGTACTTC.

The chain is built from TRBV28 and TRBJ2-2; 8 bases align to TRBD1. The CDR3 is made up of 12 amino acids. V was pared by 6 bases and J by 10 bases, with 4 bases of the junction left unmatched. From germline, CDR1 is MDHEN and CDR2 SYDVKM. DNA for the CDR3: TGTGCCAGCAGCCTGACAGGGGAGGAGCTGTTTTTT. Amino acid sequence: CASSLTGEELFF.

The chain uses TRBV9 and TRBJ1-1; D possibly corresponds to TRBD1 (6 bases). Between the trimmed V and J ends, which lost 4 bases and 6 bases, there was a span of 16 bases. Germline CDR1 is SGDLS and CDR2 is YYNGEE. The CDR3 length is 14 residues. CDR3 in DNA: TGTGCCAGCAGCTTGGGGAGGGGGGACTCTGAAGCTTTCTTT. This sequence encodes CASSLGRGDSEAFF.

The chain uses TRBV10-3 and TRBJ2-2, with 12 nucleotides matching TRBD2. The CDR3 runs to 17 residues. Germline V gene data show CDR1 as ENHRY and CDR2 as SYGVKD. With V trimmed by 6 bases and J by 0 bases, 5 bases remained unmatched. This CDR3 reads CAISKTSGGTNTGELFF. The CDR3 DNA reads TGTGCCATCAGCAAGACTAGCGGGGGAACGAACACCGGGGAGCTGTTTTTT.

The CDR3 sequence is CASSEGANTEAFF. CDR3 coding DNA: TGTGCCAGTAGCGAGGGAGCCAACACTGAAGCTTTCTTT. The chain uses TRBV19 and TRBJ1-1, with D unresolved. CDR3 size: 13 residues. Trimming shortened V by 6 bases and J by 2 bases, and 10 bases separated the two germline ends. Germline CDR1 LNHDA, CDR2 SQIVND (reference sequence).

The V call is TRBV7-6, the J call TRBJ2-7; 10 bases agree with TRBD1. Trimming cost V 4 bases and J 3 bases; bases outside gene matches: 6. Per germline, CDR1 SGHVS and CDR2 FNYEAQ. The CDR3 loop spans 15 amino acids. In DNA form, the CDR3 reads TGTGCCAGCAGCTACGGGGACAGGGGAAACTACGAGCAGTACTTC. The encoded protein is CASSYGDRGNYEQYF.

Here the CDR3 reads CAISWTELKTGELFF. For the CDR3, the DNA is TGTGCCATCAGTTGGACAGAACTTAAAACGGGGGAGCTGTTTTTT. The V and J genes are TRBV10-3 and TRBJ2-2; tentatively, D is TRBD1 (6 bases). The CDR3 is 15 residues long. CDR1 ENHRY and CDR2 SYGVKD come from the germline V gene. V was cut by 5 bases and J by 8 bases, with 18 bases left in between.

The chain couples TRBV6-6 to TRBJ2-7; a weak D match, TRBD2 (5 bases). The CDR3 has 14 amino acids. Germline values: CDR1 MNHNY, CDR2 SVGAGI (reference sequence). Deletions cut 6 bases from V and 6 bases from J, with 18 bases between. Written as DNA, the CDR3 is TGTGCCAGCAGCCCCGCACGGGGTCTGATCGAGCAGTACTTC. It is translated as CASSPARGLIEQYF.

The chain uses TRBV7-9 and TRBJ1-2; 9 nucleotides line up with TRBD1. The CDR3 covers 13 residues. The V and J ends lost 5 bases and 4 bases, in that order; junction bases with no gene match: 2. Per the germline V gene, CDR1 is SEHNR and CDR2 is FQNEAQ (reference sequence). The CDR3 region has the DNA TGTGCCAGCAGCGGGACAGGGAGCTATGGCTACACCTTC. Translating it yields CASSGTGSYGYTF.

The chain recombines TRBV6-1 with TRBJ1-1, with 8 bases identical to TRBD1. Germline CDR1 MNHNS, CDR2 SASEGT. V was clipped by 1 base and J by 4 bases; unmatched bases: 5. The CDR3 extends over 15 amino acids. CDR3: CASSEGTGWATEAFF. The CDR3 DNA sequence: TGTGCCAGCAGTGAAGGGACAGGGTGGGCCACTGAAGCTTTCTTT.

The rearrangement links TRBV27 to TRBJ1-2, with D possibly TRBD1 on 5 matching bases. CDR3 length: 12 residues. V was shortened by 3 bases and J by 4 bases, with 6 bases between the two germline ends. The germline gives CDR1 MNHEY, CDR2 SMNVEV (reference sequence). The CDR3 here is CASSFQGYGYTF. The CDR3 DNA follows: TGTGCCAGCAGTTTTCAGGGCTATGGCTACACCTTC.

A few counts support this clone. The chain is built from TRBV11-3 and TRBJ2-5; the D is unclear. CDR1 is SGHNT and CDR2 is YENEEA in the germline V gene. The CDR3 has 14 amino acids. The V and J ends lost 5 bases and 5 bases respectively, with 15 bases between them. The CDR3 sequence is CASSRPQVMETQYF. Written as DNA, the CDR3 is TGTGCCAGCAGCCGCCCGCAGGTTATGGAGACCCAGTACTTC.

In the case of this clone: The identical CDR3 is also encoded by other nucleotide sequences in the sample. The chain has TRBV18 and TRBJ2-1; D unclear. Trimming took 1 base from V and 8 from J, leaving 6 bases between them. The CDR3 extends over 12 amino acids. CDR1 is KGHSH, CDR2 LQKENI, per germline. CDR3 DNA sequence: TGTGCCAGCTCACCACTGGGCGATGAGCAGTTCTTC. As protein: CASSPLGDEQFF.

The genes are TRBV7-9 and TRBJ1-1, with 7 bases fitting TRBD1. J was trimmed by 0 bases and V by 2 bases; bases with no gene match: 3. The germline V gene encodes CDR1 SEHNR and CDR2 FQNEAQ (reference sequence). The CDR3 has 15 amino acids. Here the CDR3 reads CASSLWTGMNTEAFF. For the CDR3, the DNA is TGTGCCAGCAGCTTATGGACAGGAATGAACACTGAAGCTTTCTTT.

DNA of the CDR3: TGTGCCAGCAGCTCGGGTCGGGTTAGCACAGATACGCAGTATTTT. Encoded protein: CASSSGRVSTDTQYF. The chain uses TRBV27 and TRBJ2-3; the D is unclear. The CDR3 sequence is 15 residues long. Trimming took 6 bases from V and 0 from J, leaving 13 bases between them. Germline V gives CDR1 MNHEY, CDR2 SMNVEV (reference sequence).

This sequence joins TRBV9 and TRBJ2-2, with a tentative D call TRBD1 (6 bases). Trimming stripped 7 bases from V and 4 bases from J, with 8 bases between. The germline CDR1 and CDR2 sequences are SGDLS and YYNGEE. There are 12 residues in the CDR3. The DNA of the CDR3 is TGTGCCAGCGGGACATTCACCGGGGAGCTGTTTTTT. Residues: CASGTFTGELFF.

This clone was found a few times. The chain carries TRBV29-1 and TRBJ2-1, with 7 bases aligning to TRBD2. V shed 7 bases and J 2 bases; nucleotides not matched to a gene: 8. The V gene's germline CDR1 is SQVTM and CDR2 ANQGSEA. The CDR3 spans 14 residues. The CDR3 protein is CSEKSSGAYNEQFF. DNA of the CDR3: TGCAGCGAAAAATCTAGCGGAGCCTACAATGAGCAGTTCTTC.

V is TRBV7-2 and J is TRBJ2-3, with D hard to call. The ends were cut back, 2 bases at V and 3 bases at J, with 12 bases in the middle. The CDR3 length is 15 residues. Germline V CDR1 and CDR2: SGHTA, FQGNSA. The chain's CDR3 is CASSLLSSGTDTQYF. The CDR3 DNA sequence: TGTGCCAGCAGCTTATTAAGTTCCGGTACAGATACGCAGTATTTT.

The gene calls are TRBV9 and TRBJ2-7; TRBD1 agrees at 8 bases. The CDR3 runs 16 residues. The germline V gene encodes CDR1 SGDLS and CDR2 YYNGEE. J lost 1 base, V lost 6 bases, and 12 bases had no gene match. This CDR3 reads CASTKNATGESYEQYV. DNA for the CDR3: TGTGCCAGCACGAAAAACGCGACAGGGGAGTCCTACGAGCAGTACGTC.

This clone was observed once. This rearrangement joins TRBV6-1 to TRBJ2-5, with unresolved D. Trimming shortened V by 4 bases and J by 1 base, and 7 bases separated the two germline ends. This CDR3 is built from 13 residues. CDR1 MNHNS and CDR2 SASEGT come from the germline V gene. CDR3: CASSVGSQETQYF. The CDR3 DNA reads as TGTGCCAGCAGTGTTGGCAGCCAAGAGACCCAGTACTTC.

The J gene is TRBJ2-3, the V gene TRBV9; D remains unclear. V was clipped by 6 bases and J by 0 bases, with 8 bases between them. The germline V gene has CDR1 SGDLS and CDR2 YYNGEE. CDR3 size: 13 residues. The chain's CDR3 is CASNGGSTDTQYF. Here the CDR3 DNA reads TGTGCCAGCAACGGCGGTAGCACAGATACGCAGTATTTT.

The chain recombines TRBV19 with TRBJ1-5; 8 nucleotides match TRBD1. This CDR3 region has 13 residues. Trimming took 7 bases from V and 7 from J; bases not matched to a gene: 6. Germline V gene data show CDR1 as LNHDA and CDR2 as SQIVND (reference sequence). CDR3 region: CASTADRDQPQHF. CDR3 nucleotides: TGTGCCAGTACCGCGGACAGGGACCAGCCCCAGCATTTT.